This TCR beta chain was profiled in a study of blood T cell repertoires in COVID-19. Method: immunoSEQ multiplex PCR; TCRdb's copy keeps in-frame clones and lacks some. The sample includes about 200,000 clones, roughly 85% seen only once; the top ten take about 2.2%. This receptor was taken from a man in his thirties or forties who had recovered from COVID-19. Source material: peripheral blood.

Here the CDR3 reads CSVEDRGDLDYEQYF. The CDR3 DNA follows: TGCAGCGTTGAAGATCGGGGGGATTTGGACTACGAGCAGTACTTC. The chain is built from TRBV29-1 and TRBJ2-7, with TRBD2 identical over 7 bases. The junction had 8 bases not matched to a gene; V was cut back by 0 bases and J by 3 bases. This CDR3 contains 15 residues. Germline CDR1 and CDR2: SQVTM and ANQGSEA.